A selection of T cell receptor beta chains follows, all from one sample in a study of response to subunit inactivated influenza vaccine. In TCRdb, the RT-PCR reads were re-called with MiXCR into one record per CDR3 protein. The data show about 540,000 distinct CDR3 sequences, with approximately 24% seen just once and 2.5% to 3.5% held by the top ten. The same data also contributed to another study, on T cells expressing NK-cell markers.

The source was CD4+ T cells sorted from PBMCs, collected roughly 13 days after vaccination. The receptors originated from a man aged 50 to 60 who received an inactivated influenza vaccine. Both conserved end residues are part of each CDR3. The D gene is left open where the match is weak. For some rows the clone size is stated as once, few or many, or as a class when expanded; others skip it.

size	V	D	J	CDR3	DNA
few	TRBV7-2	.	TRBJ2-7	CASSLRRESHEQYF	TGTGCCAGCAGCTTACGCAGGGAGAGCCACGAGCAGTACTTC
few	TRBV28	TRBD1	TRBJ1-5	CASSYYRGFSNQPQHF	TGTGCCAGCAGCTATTACAGGGGCTTTAGCAATCAGCCCCAGCATTTT
few	TRBV14	.	TRBJ2-1	CAVGTPNGNEQFF	TGTGCCGTAGGGACTCCTAATGGCAATGAGCAGTTCTTC
.	TRBV5-1	TRBD1	TRBJ2-2	CASSVRPFDRATGELFF	TGCGCCAGCAGCGTAAGGCCTTTTGACAGGGCGACCGGGGAGCTGTTTTTT
.	TRBV4-1	.	TRBJ2-5	CASSPPPGLGTQYF	TGCGCCAGCAGCCCCCCCCCTGGGCTAGGGACCCAGTACTTC
.	TRBV7-2	.	TRBJ2-7	CASSSRRPSPYEQYF	TGTGCCAGCAGCTCCAGGCGACCCTCTCCCTACGAGCAGTACTTC
.	TRBV7-9	.	TRBJ1-5	CASSSYGGGNQPQHF	TGTGCCAGCAGCTCGTATGGGGGAGGGAATCAGCCCCAGCATTTT
.	TRBV4-1	.	TRBJ2-7	CASSRLVLVPTYEQYF	TGCGCCAGCAGCCGACTAGTGCTAGTCCCTACCTACGAGCAGTACTTC
few	TRBV28	.	TRBJ2-7	CASSLGAGAIEQYF	TGTGCCAGCAGTTTAGGGGCGGGGGCGATCGAGCAGTACTTC
.	TRBV7-2	.	TRBJ1-6	CASSSYLGAIGGPALHF	TGTGCCAGCAGCTCATACTTGGGAGCGATCGGGGGTCCTGCCCTCCACTTT
many	TRBV4-2	.	TRBJ2-2	CASSQAGWGNTGELFF	TGTGCCAGCAGCCAGGCCGGGTGGGGGAACACCGGGGAGCTGTTTTTT
.	TRBV4-3	.	TRBJ2-2	CASSQEIGPPGELFF	TGCGCCAGCAGCCAAGAGATCGGGCCCCCCGGGGAGCTGTTTTTT
.	TRBV29-1	.	TRBJ2-7	CSVGGQLRSSYEQYF	TGCAGCGTGGGGGGACAGTTGCGTAGCTCCTACGAGCAGTACTTC
.	TRBV11-2	TRBD2	TRBJ2-1	CASSSRIQSLAGVSNEQFF	TGTGCCAGCAGCTCCCGCATCCAATCACTAGCGGGAGTGTCCAATGAGCAGTTCTTC
few	TRBV4-2	TRBD2	TRBJ2-3	CASSQGSLTSGLGDTQYF	TGTGCCAGCAGCCAGGGCTCTTTAACTAGCGGGCTAGGAGATACGCAGTATTTT
few	TRBV5-1	.	TRBJ2-5	CASSWSDRYQETQYF	TGCGCCAGCAGTTGGTCGGATCGGTACCAAGAGACCCAGTACTTC
.	TRBV4-3	.	TRBJ1-2	CASSQDQISTTNYGYTF	TGCGCCAGCAGCCAAGATCAAATTTCCACTACTAACTATGGCTACACCTTC
.	TRBV28	TRBD1	TRBJ1-5	CASSPGQGTKQPQHF	TGTGCCAGCAGTCCGGGACAGGGAACAAAGCAGCCCCAGCATTTT
.	TRBV20-1	.	TRBJ2-7	CSARDQVSYEQYF	TGCAGTGCTAGAGATCAGGTCTCCTACGAGCAGTACTTC
.	TRBV12-3/TRBV12-4	.	TRBJ2-1	CASSPHVRFREQFF	TGTGCCAGCAGTCCCCACGTTAGATTCCGTGAGCAGTTCTTC
.	TRBV5-1	.	TRBJ2-2	CASSRQDANTGELFF	TGCGCCAGCAGCCGGCAGGACGCGAACACCGGGGAGCTGTTTTTT
few	TRBV20-1	.	TRBJ1-1	CSASISQGALNTEAFF	TGCAGTGCTAGTATATCACAGGGAGCATTGAACACTGAAGCTTTCTTT
few	TRBV10-3	.	TRBJ2-5	CATAREYQETQYF	TGTGCCACTGCAAGGGAGTACCAAGAGACCCAGTACTTC
.	TRBV5-5	.	TRBJ2-2	CASSATFTGELFF	TGTGCCAGCAGCGCGACCTTCACCGGGGAGCTGTTTTTT
few	TRBV30	.	TRBJ1-3	CAWSAKGLNGNTIYF	TGTGCCTGGAGTGCCAAAGGGCTGAATGGAAACACCATATATTTT
few	TRBV18	.	TRBJ2-7	CASSPPNRLGEQYF	TGTGCCAGCTCACCACCGAACAGACTCGGCGAGCAGTACTTC
.	TRBV9	.	TRBJ1-6	CASSVRALGNSPLHF	TGTGCCAGCAGCGTTAGGGCTTTGGGAAATTCACCCCTCCACTTT
many	TRBV12-3/TRBV12-4	.	TRBJ2-6	CASSPRRSGANVLTF	TGTGCCAGCAGCCCGAGGAGGTCTGGGGCCAACGTCCTGACTTTC
few	TRBV13	.	TRBJ2-7	CASSHSGTVYEQYF	TGTGCCAGCAGCCATTCAGGGACTGTTTACGAGCAGTACTTC
.	TRBV7-3	.	TRBJ1-2	CASSLGRDGDGYTF	TGTGCCAGCAGCTTAGGCAGGGATGGCGATGGCTACACCTTC
few	TRBV6-5	TRBD1	TRBJ1-5	CASSYRTGPHQPQHF	TGTGCCAGCAGTTACCGGACAGGGCCCCATCAGCCCCAGCATTTT